Many counts were recorded for the clone carrying this T cell receptor (beta chain). The CDR3 has 13 residues. CDR1 and CDR2 (germline): GTSNPN, SVGIG (reference sequence). V lost 0 bases to trimming and J lost 3 bases, with 8 bases between them. This specimen comes from a study of response to subunit inactivated influenza vaccine. TCRdb analysed the RT-PCR reads with MiXCR anew, one entry per CDR3 protein. Of roughly 500,000 distinct CDR3 sequences in the sample, 20% to 25% were seen once. This sample was shared with a second study, whose subject was T cells expressing NK-cell markers. That paper adds: A 5'RACE template switching approach incorporating UMIs was used to make TCR beta cDNA. In sorted CD3+CD56+NKG2C+, CD3+CD56+NKG2C- and CD3+CD56-NKG2C+ T cells, TCR beta repertoires were obtained.

This TCR was sampled from a man aged 50 or older who received an inactivated influenza vaccine. The material was CD4+ T cells sorted from PBMCs, obtained 11 to 12 days after vaccination. The chain combines TRBV30 with TRBJ1-2; unclear D gene. The CDR3 loop is CAWSVQQHYGYTF. For the CDR3, the DNA is TGTGCCTGGAGTGTACAACAGCACTATGGCTACACCTTC.